Listed below are T cell receptor beta chains from one sample, sequenced in a study of T cell responses to AZD1222 COVID-19 vaccine. Sequencing was performed with immunoSEQ multiplex PCR; in TCRdb, only in-frame clones are kept and a portion is missing. The sample contains about 120,000 clones, over 75% of which appear only once. Sequenced here: peripheral blood, sampled on day 0 of MenACWY control vaccination. The receptors were gathered from an adult in good health. CDR3s leave out the opening cysteine and the closing phenylalanine or tryptophan.

j_gene,v_gene,len,CDR3aa
TRBJ1-1,TRBV18,12,ASSPPGVGTEAF
TRBJ2-3,TRBV4-2,16,ASSQDRSSGGAADTQY
TRBJ2-7,TRBV28,14,ASSSPQPGQSYEQY
TRBJ1-1,TRBV5-1,14,ASSLGAGDFNTEAF
TRBJ2-3,TRBV10-2,13,ASSDLSGGAYRQY
TRBJ2-2,TRBV25-1,12,ASAAQGATGELF
TRBJ1-2,TRBV25-1,12,ASSGDRWAMGYT
TRBJ1-5,TRBV7-8,15,ASSREGRSYSNQPQH
TRBJ1-2,TRBV19,10,ASSPGTYGYT
TRBJ2-7,TRBV5-6,13,ASSLAGFAAYEQY
TRBJ2-1,TRBV6-5,13,ASSYLAGGSYEQF
TRBJ1-3,TRBV5-1,12,ASSLATGRHTIY
TRBJ1-6,TRBV30,11,AWNSLANSPLH
TRBJ1-1,TRBV4-3,12,ASSQDQPGTEAF
TRBJ2-7,TRBV27,12,ASSLRASLYEQY